What follows are 30 T cell receptor beta chains derived from one specimen sequenced in a study of blood T cell repertoires in COVID-19. Sequencing was performed with immunoSEQ multiplex PCR; in TCRdb, only in-frame clones are kept and a portion is missing. The sample holds about 300,000 clones, 84% seen once. Sequenced material: peripheral blood. All receptors come from a human donor with COVID-19, enrolled during active disease. The donor label of this sample is uncertain.

This clone occurred a few times. V is TRBV6-2 or TRBV6-3 and J is TRBJ2-3; TRBD2 agrees at 7 bases. Germline V gives CDR1 MNHEY, CDR2 SVGEGT. There are 15 residues in the CDR3. Trimming at V came to 5 bases and at J to 1 base, leaving 6 bases not matched to a gene. CDR3 coding DNA: TGTGCCAGCAGTAAACTAGCGCAGCGCACAGATACGCAGTATTTT. It codes for CASSKLAQRTDTQYF.

The rearrangement links TRBV11-2 to TRBJ2-7, with 10 bases aligning to TRBD2. Germline CDR1 SGHAT, CDR2 FQNNGV. Germline trimming cut 2 bases from V and 4 bases from J; bases unmatched to any gene: 2. CDR3 length equals 14 residues. CDR3 in amino acids: CASSLLAGVYEQYF. The CDR3 nucleotides read TGTGCCAGCAGCTTACTAGCGGGAGTTTACGAGCAGTACTTC. The whole variable domain, remainder taken from reference TRBV11-2 and TRBJ2-7, is EAGVAQSPRYKIIEKRQSVAFWCNPISGHATLYWYQQILGQGPKLLIQFQNNGVVDDSQLPKDRFSAERLKGVDSTLKIQPAKLEDSAVYLCASSLLAGVYEQYFGPGTRLTVT.

The chain joins TRBV6-5 to TRBJ2-4; D uncertain. CDR1 is MNHEY and CDR2 is SVGAGI in the germline V gene. The CDR3 spans 15 residues. V was trimmed by 2 bases and J by 0 bases, leaving 8 bases between them. CDR3 bases: TGTGCCAGCAGTTACACGGGTTTAGCCAAAAACATTCAGTACTTC. Translated: CASSYTGLAKNIQYF.

The sample holds one count of this clone. V gene TRBV10-3 combines with J gene TRBJ2-1; 7 positions agree with TRBD2. The trim removed 4 bases at V and 8 bases at J, leaving 14 bases unmatched. CDR3 length: 16 residues. The germline V gene encodes CDR1 ENHRY and CDR2 SYGVKD. The DNA for the CDR3 is TGTGCCATCAGTGGGGGGACGGGCGGGAGTCTCTATGAGCAGTTCTTC. This gives the protein CAISGGTGGSLYEQFF.

V gene TRBV7-6 combines with J gene TRBJ2-2; 8 bases map to TRBD2. This CDR3 is built from 16 residues. Germline assignment: CDR1 SGHVS and CDR2 FNYEAQ. J was trimmed by 1 base and V by 0 bases; bases with no gene match: 1. The CDR3 sequence is CASSLAAGVNTGELFF. In DNA form, the CDR3 reads TGTGCCAGCAGCTTAGCAGCGGGAGTGAACACCGGGGAGCTGTTTTTT.

This chain joins TRBV27 and TRBJ2-3, with TRBD2 as a possible D gene (5 bases). The V gene lost 3 bases and the J gene lost 0 bases, with 13 bases spanning the gap. The CDR3 spans 16 residues. Germline assignment: CDR1 MNHEY and CDR2 SMNVEV (reference sequence). The CDR3 nucleotides are TGTGCCAGCAGTTTTCTCGTCGGGGTTAGCACAGATACGCAGTATTTT. Encoded protein: CASSFLVGVSTDTQYF.

This chain connects TRBV28 to TRBJ1-6, with D tentatively TRBD1 (6 bases). The germline CDR1 and CDR2 sequences are MDHEN and SYDVKM. The CDR3 has 15 amino acids. V lost 5 bases, J lost 3 bases, and 11 bases lay in between. The chain's CDR3 is CASSPQGFYNSPLHF. CDR3 nucleotides: TGTGCCAGCAGTCCCCAGGGGTTCTATAATTCACCCCTCCACTTT.

The genes are TRBV6-6 and TRBJ2-1, with 8 nucleotides matching TRBD2. The CDR3 is 14 amino acids. Losses at the gene ends were 8 bases for V and 5 bases for J; bases not matched to a gene: 8. In germline, CDR1 is MNHNY, CDR2 SVGAGI (reference sequence). The CDR3 reads CASRGGNRDNEQFF. As DNA, the CDR3 is TGTGCCAGCCGGGGGGGGAATAGAGACAATGAGCAGTTCTTC.

J is TRBJ1-4 and V is TRBV9, with TRBD1 as a possible D gene (6 bases). CDR1 SGDLS and CDR2 YYNGEE come from the germline V gene. The CDR3 runs to 15 residues. The ends were cut back, 5 bases at V and 7 bases at J, with 18 bases in the middle. The CDR3 loop reads CASSVSGGYFEKLFF. The CDR3 bases are TGTGCCAGCAGTGTTTCGGGGGGCTATTTTGAAAAACTGTTTTTT.

The chain carries TRBV6-1 and TRBJ1-5, with D unresolved. Germline CDR1 is MNHNS and CDR2 is SASEGT. V dropped 0 bases and J dropped 7 bases, with 10 bases sitting between them. The CDR3 length is 14 residues. The CDR3 DNA reads as TGTGCCAGCAGTGAAGCGAATCTAAGCCAGCCCCAGCATTTT. Its protein is CASSEANLSQPQHF.

J is TRBJ2-1 and V is TRBV27; tentative D call: TRBD2 (5 bases). This CDR3 contains 14 residues. Trimming pared 7 bases from V and 7 bases from J, leaving 17 bases between. CDR1 MNHEY and CDR2 SMNVEV come from the germline V gene (reference sequence). CDR3 residues: CASTRGEVGNEQFF. The CDR3 region has the DNA TGTGCCAGCACTCGGGGAGAGGTCGGGAATGAGCAGTTCTTC.

The chain employs TRBV6-5 and TRBJ1-5; D gene ambiguous. Germline CDR1 is MNHEY and CDR2 is SVGAGI. V lost 0 bases and J lost 7, with 10 bases in between. This CDR3 is built from 14 residues. Here the CDR3 reads CASSYSFGSQPQHF. Written as DNA, the CDR3 is TGTGCCAGCAGTTACTCATTCGGGAGCCAGCCCCAGCATTTT.

With regard to this clone: One end of the junction is discordant with germline, which a read error may explain. J is TRBJ1-1 and V is TRBV7-7; 7 positions match TRBD1. Germline CDR1 reads SSHAT; CDR2 reads FNYEAQ (reference sequence). This CDR3 comprises 15 residues. CDR3 nucleotides: TGTGCTAGCAGCTGCACCGGGACAGAGAACACTGAAGCTTTCTTT. It is translated as CASSCTGTENTEAFF.

The chain combines TRBV28 with TRBJ1-1; the D gene is possibly TRBD1 (5 bases). The length of the CDR3 is 16 residues. Between the trimmed V and J ends, which lost 6 bases and 1 base, there was a span of 18 bases. The germline CDR1 and CDR2 sequences are MDHEN and SYDVKM. The CDR3 protein is CASSRPGLGGNTEAFF. CDR3 sequence (DNA): TGTGCCAGCAGCAGACCGGGACTGGGCGGGAACACTGAAGCTTTCTTT.

The chain joins TRBV6-1 to TRBJ2-7, with 9 bases identical to TRBD2. The V segment lost 2 bases and the J segment 3 bases; nucleotides outside the gene matches: 14. The CDR3 length is 18 residues. The germline V gene has CDR1 MNHNS and CDR2 SASEGT. The chain's CDR3 is CASSERMTWTSAVYEQYF. The CDR3, as DNA: TGTGCCAGCAGTGAACGAATGACTTGGACTAGCGCGGTCTACGAGCAGTACTTC.

This clone appeared a few times. V gene TRBV27 combines with J gene TRBJ1-4; the D gene is possibly TRBD1 (5 bases). The CDR3 loop spans 14 amino acids. The germline CDR1 and CDR2 sequences are MNHEY and SMNVEV (reference sequence). V gave up 4 bases and J gave up 10 bases, with 16 bases separating them. DNA of the CDR3: TGTGCCAGCAGTTCGCTGACAGACGATGGAAAACTGTTTTTT. Translated, it gives CASSSLTDDGKLFF.

The genes are TRBV4-3 and TRBJ1-6; 8 bases are shared with TRBD1. V trimming: 3 bases; J trimming: 6 bases; junction bases outside the gene matches: 4. CDR3 size: 15 residues. Germline lookup yields CDR1 LGHNA and CDR2 YSLEER. CDR3 nucleotides: TGCGCCAGCAGCCATGACAGGGGCTTTAATTCACCCCTCCACTTT. Translation: CASSHDRGFNSPLHF.

The J gene is TRBJ1-2, the V gene TRBV13, with TRBD1 matching over 8 bases. From germline, CDR1 is PRHDT and CDR2 FYEKMQ (reference sequence). V gave up 5 bases and J gave up 4 bases; unmatched junction bases: 9. CDR3 length equals 15 residues. CDR3 nucleotides: TGTGCCAGCAGCCGGGACAGGCAGGTTGGCTATGGCTACACCTTC. Its protein is CASSRDRQVGYGYTF.

V usage is TRBV24-1 and J usage is TRBJ1-5, with 8 positions matching TRBD1. The J segment lost 3 bases and the V segment lost 3 bases, leaving 9 bases of the junction unmatched. Germline CDR1 reads KGHDR; CDR2 reads SFDVKD. CDR3 length: 17 residues. The CDR3 is CATSDTARGHDNQPQHF. CDR3 nucleotides: TGTGCCACCAGTGATACAGCCAGGGGGCACGACAATCAGCCCCAGCATTTT.

The CDR3 nucleotides are TGTGCCAGCATTTCAAACCGGGACAGGTCCTACGAGCAGTACTTC. Its protein is CASISNRDRSYEQYF. V is TRBV2 and J is TRBJ2-7; the match to TRBD1 covers 8 bases. This CDR3 is 15 amino acids long. CDR1 and CDR2 (germline): SNHLY, FYNNEI. V was clipped by 7 bases and J by 1 base; unmatched bases: 9.

This clone showed up just once. The chain is built from TRBV11-2 and TRBJ1-2, with D uncertain. The CDR3 has 15 residues. The germline gives CDR1 SGHAT, CDR2 FQNNGV. Trimming removed 4 bases at V and 7 bases at J, with 19 bases between. Here the CDR3 reads CASSSDQVMGSGYTF. The CDR3, as DNA: TGTGCCAGCAGCTCCGACCAAGTTATGGGCTCTGGCTACACCTTC. The whole variable domain, remainder taken from reference TRBV11-2 and TRBJ1-2, is EAGVAQSPRYKIIEKRQSVAFWCNPISGHATLYWYQQILGQGPKLLIQFQNNGVVDDSQLPKDRFSAERLKGVDSTLKIQPAKLEDSAVYLCASSSDQVMGSGYTFGSGTRLTVV.

The J gene is TRBJ1-3, the V gene TRBV4-3, with D maybe TRBD1 (5 bases). The germline V and J ends were trimmed by 1 base and 1 base, with 8 bases remaining between them. Germline values: CDR1 LGHNA, CDR2 YSLEER. The CDR3 is made up of 15 amino acids. The CDR3 reads CASSQVTGSGNTIYF. Here the CDR3 DNA reads TGCGCCAGCAGCCAAGTTACAGGTTCTGGAAACACCATATATTTT.

The chain links TRBV6-2 or TRBV6-3 to TRBJ2-1, with 15 bases identical to TRBD2. Germline values: CDR1 MNHEY, CDR2 SVGEGT. The CDR3 runs to 19 residues. With V trimmed by 1 base and J by 8 bases, 12 bases remained unmatched. The CDR3 coding sequence is TGTGCCAGCAGTTACTGGCCAGGACTAGCGGGAGGGTCTACGGATGAGCAGTTCTTC. Translating it yields CASSYWPGLAGGSTDEQFF.

In its sample, this clone was seen a few times. This chain uses TRBV11-3 with TRBJ2-3, with 7 bases identical to TRBD1. V gave up 4 bases and J gave up 8 bases; unmatched junction bases: 9. Per the germline V gene, CDR1 is SGHNT and CDR2 is YENEEA. This CDR3 comprises 14 residues. This CDR3 reads CASSSDDRDGTQYF. Written as DNA, the CDR3 is TGTGCCAGCAGCTCCGACGACAGGGATGGTACGCAGTATTTT.

The chain uses TRBV28 and TRBJ2-1, with TRBD1 matching 7 bases. CDR1 is MDHEN, CDR2 SYDVKM, per germline. This CDR3 contains 14 residues. Trimming removed 10 bases from V and 7 bases from J; junction bases left unmatched: 13. Written as DNA, the CDR3 is TGTGCCACAGGGATACAGGGGATGGGGAATGAGCAGTTCTTC. Translated, it gives CATGIQGMGNEQFF.

The gene calls are TRBV9 and TRBJ1-3; D is undetermined. Per the germline V gene, CDR1 is SGDLS and CDR2 is YYNGEE. The CDR3 spans 15 residues. V lost 4 bases and J lost 1, with 12 bases in between. CDR3 loop: CASSPSGASGNTIYF. Written as DNA, the CDR3 is TGTGCCAGCAGCCCCAGTGGAGCATCTGGAAACACCATATATTTT.

The chain links TRBV7-9 to TRBJ2-1; D is undetermined. V gave up 1 base and J gave up 9 bases, with 7 bases separating them. This CDR3 comprises 12 residues. Germline V lookup: CDR1 SEHNR, CDR2 FQNEAQ (reference sequence). In nucleotides, the CDR3 is TGTGCCAGCAGCTTAGGAAGGAGTGAGCAGTTCTTC. Encoded protein: CASSLGRSEQFF.

This chain connects TRBV11-2 to TRBJ2-3, with TRBD1 matching over 8 bases. CDR3 length: 16 amino acids. Trimming cost V 5 bases and J 1 base; bases outside gene matches: 8. CDR1 and CDR2 from the germline V gene are SGHAT and FQNNGV. CDR3 residues: CASSRSVTGGTDTQYF. DNA of the CDR3: TGTGCCAGCAGCCGTTCCGTGACAGGGGGCACAGATACGCAGTATTTT.

As for this clone: This sample also contains other DNA sequences that code for the same CDR3. This chain uses TRBV19 with TRBJ1-5; 7 bases fit TRBD1. CDR1 is LNHDA and CDR2 is SQIVND in the germline V gene (reference sequence). The CDR3 totals 15 residues. Trimming at V came to 1 base and at J to 4 bases, leaving 4 bases not matched to a gene. CDR3 DNA: TGTGCCAGTAGTATAGGACAGGGTGGGAATCAGCCCCAGCATTTT. Its translation is CASSIGQGGNQPQHF.

This chain links TRBV12-2 with TRBJ2-1; the table's D call, TRBD2, was not checked against the DNA. TRBV12-2 is a pseudogene locus. The CDR3 has 13 amino acids. CDR3 coding DNA: TGTGCAAGTCGCTTAGCAGCCGTTCTAGAGCAGTTCTTC. Its translation is CASRLAAVLEQFF.